These 31 T cell receptor beta chains were all obtained from the same sample, sequenced in a study of CD8+ T cells in alopecia areata. Isolated RNA was reverse transcribed into cDNA used as the sequencing template. Assay used: immunoSEQ multiplex PCR; TCRdb lists only in-frame clones, some missing. The sample records roughly 200,000 clones, 40% to 45% being singletons. Treatment noted: oral pan-JAK inhibitor, 5-10 mg twice daily. Sequencing used CD4+ T cells sorted from blood, obtained at approximately week 39, from a patient treated with tofacitinib. The source is a human donor with alopecia areata.

This clone turned up a few times. The chain links TRBV19 to TRBJ2-7, with 8 bases fitting TRBD1. J was trimmed by 7 bases and V by 2 bases; bases with no gene match: 7. Germline lookup yields CDR1 LNHDA and CDR2 SQIVND (reference sequence). The CDR3 length is 14 residues. DNA of the CDR3: TGTGCCAGTAGTATACAGGGGGCGCGAAGGGAGCAGTACTTC. Translated: CASSIQGARREQYF. Using reference TRBV19 and TRBJ2-7 for the parts outside the CDR3, the full variable domain is DGGITQSPKYLFRKEGQNVTLSCEQNLNHDAMYWYRQDPGQGLRLIYYSQIVNDFQKGDIAEGYSVSREKKESFPLTVTSAQKNPTAFYLCASSIQGARREQYFGPGTRLTVT.

This clone was recorded at least ten times. The CDR3 bases are TGTGCCAGCAGCCAAGATCCGGCGGGAGGGACCACAGATACGCAGTATTTT. As protein: CASSQDPAGGTTDTQYF. The rearrangement links TRBV4-2 to TRBJ2-3; 9 nucleotides align to TRBD2. CDR1 and CDR2 from the germline V gene are LGHNA and YNFKEQ. The CDR3 sequence is 17 residues long. The V segment lost 0 bases and the J segment 2 bases; nucleotides outside the gene matches: 6.

J is TRBJ2-7 and V is TRBV7-2; D unclear. The germline V gene encodes CDR1 SGHTA and CDR2 FQGNSA. Trimming left V 5 bases short and J 6 bases short, with 14 bases between. The CDR3 contains 13 residues. The CDR3 nucleotides are TGTGCCAGCAGCCCGGATCGGTTAGCCGAGCAGTACTTC. This gives the protein CASSPDRLAEQYF.

In its sample, this clone was seen once. V and J are TRBV9 and TRBJ2-3, with TRBD2 identical over 10 bases. Germline CDR1 is SGDLS and CDR2 is YYNGEE. The V gene end was trimmed by 2 bases and the J gene end by 4 bases; junction bases not matched to a gene: 7. The CDR3 covers 16 residues. The CDR3 region has the DNA TGTGCCAGCAGCGTCCGGACTAGCGGCACGGCAGATACGCAGTATTTT. It codes for CASSVRTSGTADTQYF.

This chain connects TRBV20-1 to TRBJ2-3; D is undetermined. V dropped 6 bases and J dropped 2 bases, with 6 bases sitting between them. This CDR3 is built from 11 residues. CDR1 and CDR2 (germline): DFQATT, SNEGSKA (reference sequence). The CDR3 protein is CSAETTDTQYF. CDR3 DNA sequence: TGCAGTGCGGAGACCACAGATACGCAGTATTTT.

This clone appeared a few times. A junction end diverges from the germline sequence, so it may reflect a read error. The chain carries TRBV30 and TRBJ1-4; 8 bases are a match to TRBD1. Germline V gene sequence: CDR1 GTSNPN, CDR2 SVGIG (reference sequence). The CDR3 is made up of 12 amino acids. CDR3 in DNA: TGTGCCTGGAGACAGGGGGGTGAAACACTGTTTTTT. This gives the protein CAWRQGGETLFF.

The chain couples TRBV30 to TRBJ1-5; D possibly corresponds to TRBD1 (5 bases). Looked up from germline, CDR1 is GTSNPN and CDR2 is SVGIG (reference sequence). This CDR3 has 14 amino acids. Trimming stripped 0 bases from V and 2 bases from J, with 8 bases between. The CDR3: CAWSVQAGNQPQHF. DNA of the CDR3: TGTGCCTGGAGTGTACAGGCAGGCAATCAGCCCCAGCATTTT. Complete variable domain (other parts from reference TRBV30 and TRBJ1-5): SQTIHQWPATLVQPVGSPLSLECTVEGTSNPNLYWYRQAAGRGLQLLFYSVGIGQISSEVPQNLSASRPQDRQFILSSKKLLLSDSGFYLCAWSVQAGNQPQHFGDGTRLSIL.

This clone was seen only a few times. V gene TRBV7-2 combines with J gene TRBJ2-5; 12 positions agree with TRBD2. Germline V gene sequence: CDR1 SGHTA, CDR2 FQGNSA. The CDR3 runs 16 residues. With 5 bases clipped from V and 5 bases from J, the junction kept 9 bases outside the gene matches. The CDR3 is CASSISLAGGPETQYF. DNA of the CDR3: TGTGCCAGCAGCATCAGTCTAGCGGGAGGGCCGGAGACCCAGTACTTC.

The chain carries TRBV7-3 and TRBJ2-3, with D perhaps matching TRBD2 (5 bases). This CDR3 contains 16 residues. Per the germline V gene, CDR1 is SGHTA and CDR2 is FQGTGA. V was cut by 5 bases and J by 0 bases, with 15 bases left in between. The CDR3 DNA follows: TGTGCCAGCAGCCCCGCCCCGGGAATTAGCACAGATACGCAGTATTTT. It yields the protein CASSPAPGISTDTQYF.

The genes are TRBV11-2 and TRBJ2-7, with 11 positions matching TRBD2. Germline V gives CDR1 SGHAT, CDR2 FQNNGV. The CDR3 contains 18 residues. The trim removed 3 bases at V and 1 base at J, leaving 11 bases unmatched. The CDR3 DNA is TGTGCCAGCAGCTTGCTTGGGGCTAGCGGGAGGAGTTCCTACGAGCAGTACTTC. Protein: CASSLLGASGRSSYEQYF.

The chain recombines TRBV6-5 with TRBJ1-1; TRBD1 might be the D (5 bases). This CDR3 contains 14 residues. Germline V CDR1 and CDR2: MNHEY, SVGAGI. V dropped 8 bases and J dropped 5 bases, with 18 bases sitting between them. CDR3 residues: CASSRKGRGTEAFF. In DNA form, the CDR3 reads TGTGCCAGCTCGAGAAAGGGGAGGGGTACTGAAGCTTTCTTT.

The chain employs TRBV2 and TRBJ2-2; the D gene is possibly TRBD2 (6 bases). CDR3 length: 15 residues. Germline CDR1 reads SNHLY; CDR2 reads FYNNEI. V was cut by 0 bases and J by 2 bases, with 7 bases left in between. The CDR3 DNA is TGTGCCAGCAGTGAAGCGCGGGGAAACACCGGGGAGCTGTTTTTT. It specifies CASSEARGNTGELFF.

The chain is built from TRBV29-1 and TRBJ1-1; TRBD1 aligns across 8 bases. The germline V gene encodes CDR1 SQVTM and CDR2 ANQGSEA. The V gene end was trimmed by 5 bases and the J gene end by 5 bases; junction bases not matched to a gene: 4. There are 12 residues in the CDR3. Here the CDR3 DNA reads TGCAGCGTTAACAGGGGGTTTACTGAAGCTTTCTTT. Protein: CSVNRGFTEAFF.

V gene TRBV11-2 combines with J gene TRBJ2-1; TRBD2 might be the D (5 bases). V lost 5 bases, J lost 0 bases, and 5 bases lay in between. CDR1 SGHAT and CDR2 FQNNGV come from the germline V gene. CDR3 size: 13 residues. CDR3 DNA sequence: TGTGCCAGCAGCGGGAGCTCCTACAATGAGCAGTTCTTC. The encoded protein is CASSGSSYNEQFF.

The table lists this clone with a few counts. This chain links TRBV14 with TRBJ1-2, with 8 positions matching TRBD1. Germline trimming cut 4 bases from V and 4 bases from J; bases unmatched to any gene: 11. The CDR3 covers 16 residues. Germline V gene sequence: CDR1 SGHDN, CDR2 FVKESK. The CDR3 DNA reads TGTGCCAGCAGCCCTTTCGGACAGGGAAGGGCCTATGGCTACACCTTC. Protein sequence: CASSPFGQGRAYGYTF. The full variable domain, completed using reference TRBV14 and TRBJ1-2, is EAGVTQFPSHSVIEKGQTVTLRCDPISGHDNLYWYRRVMGKEIKFLLHFVKESKQDESGMPNNRFLAERTGGTYSTLKVQPAELEDSGVYFCASSPFGQGRAYGYTFGSGTRLTVV.

In its sample, this clone was seen a few times. Written as DNA, the CDR3 is TGCAGCGTTAGTCAGGGGGGAGAGACCCAGTACTTC. Its protein product is CSVSQGGETQYF. The rearrangement joins TRBV29-1 to TRBJ2-5; D may be TRBD1 (7 bases). Germline CDR1 and CDR2: SQVTM and ANQGSEA. This CDR3 spans 12 amino acids. V lost 5 bases and J 4 bases, leaving 11 bases between the germline ends. The whole variable domain, filled in from reference TRBV29-1 and TRBJ2-5, reads SAVISQKPSRDICQRGTSLTIQCQVDSQVTMMFWYRQQPGQSLTLIATANQGSEATYESGFVIDKFPISRPNLTFSTLTVSNMSPEDSSIYLCSVSQGGETQYFGPGTRLLVL.

This chain connects TRBV5-1 to TRBJ2-5, with 9 bases fitting TRBD2. The CDR3 contains 16 residues. In germline, CDR1 is SGHRS, CDR2 YFSETQ. The ends lost 0 bases at V and 4 bases at J; junction bases unmatched: 7. In DNA, the CDR3 is TGCGCCAGCAGCTTGGAGGTAGCGGGAGAGTTAGAGACCCAGTACTTC. This gives the protein CASSLEVAGELETQYF.

V gene TRBV4-1 combines with J gene TRBJ2-3; D unresolved. Trimming removed 4 bases from V and 0 bases from J, with 11 bases in between. There are 15 residues in the CDR3. From germline, CDR1 is MGHRA and CDR2 YSYEKL. Here the CDR3 reads CASSRSHPSTDTQYF. CDR3 nucleotides: TGCGCCAGCAGCCGAAGCCACCCCAGCACAGATACGCAGTATTTT.

This clone was seen a few times. The rearrangement joins TRBV6-5 to TRBJ2-1; TRBD1 aligns across 8 bases. Germline V CDR1 and CDR2: MNHEY, SVGAGI. V lost 6 bases and J lost 12; bases outside the gene matches: 7. The CDR3 has 12 residues. CDR3 sequence: CASSTGGRGQFF. CDR3 DNA sequence: TGTGCCAGCAGCACAGGGGGACGGGGGCAGTTCTTC.

The rearrangement joins TRBV2 to TRBJ2-5, with a tentative D call TRBD2 (6 bases). The CDR3 has 13 residues. V lost 7 bases and J lost 5, with 14 bases in between. The germline gives CDR1 SNHLY, CDR2 FYNNEI. In DNA, the CDR3 is TGTGCCAGCAAGGAGGGGACGAGGGAGACCCAGTACTTC. This gives the protein CASKEGTRETQYF.

This clone was observed a few times. V and J are TRBV6-5 and TRBJ2-7; D is possibly TRBD1 or TRBD2 (5 bases each). Germline-derived CDR1 and CDR2 are MNHEY and SVGAGI. The V end was cut by 10 bases, the J end by 3 bases, with 10 bases between. There are 11 residues in the CDR3. CDR3 protein: CATRGDYEQYF. For the CDR3, the DNA is TGTGCCACAAGAGGGGACTACGAGCAGTACTTC.

The chain combines TRBV4-2 with TRBJ2-6; 7 nucleotides align to TRBD2. Per germline, CDR1 LGHNA and CDR2 YNFKEQ. The CDR3 sequence is 18 residues long. Trimming took 1 base from V and 0 from J; bases not matched to a gene: 6. CDR3 region: CASSQGGGLSSGANVLTF. The DNA of the CDR3 is TGTGCCAGCAGCCAAGGGGGAGGGCTATCCTCTGGGGCCAACGTCCTGACTTTC.

This clone occurred a few times. The chain joins TRBV29-1 to TRBJ2-7; D may be TRBD2 (6 bases). Germline V gene data show CDR1 as SQVTM and CDR2 as ANQGSEA. Between the trimmed V and J ends, which lost 8 bases and 5 bases, there was a span of 19 bases. This CDR3 comprises 13 residues. The CDR3 loop reads CSTQRTTFDEQYF. In DNA, the CDR3 is TGCAGCACTCAAAGGACTACTTTCGACGAGCAGTACTTC.

The chain employs TRBV15 and TRBJ2-7; the D is unclear. Germline V gene sequence: CDR1 LNHNV, CDR2 YYDKDF (reference sequence). V was cut by 6 bases and J by 8 bases, with 17 bases left in between. This CDR3 spans 13 amino acids. The CDR3 loop reads CATRRSYEVQQYF. In nucleotides, the CDR3 is TGTGCCACCAGGAGATCCTACGAGGTCCAGCAGTACTTC.

This chain connects TRBV20-1 to TRBJ1-2; a possible D gene is TRBD1 (6 bases). This CDR3 contains 11 residues. Germline V gives CDR1 DFQATT, CDR2 SNEGSKA (reference sequence). V was shortened by 8 bases and J by 7 bases, with 14 bases between the two germline ends. CDR3 protein: CSTTGAIGYTF. In nucleotides, the CDR3 is TGCAGTACGACGGGGGCTATTGGCTACACCTTC.

The chain couples TRBV30 to TRBJ2-3, with 9 bases aligning to TRBD2. The CDR3 consists of 14 residues. Germline values: CDR1 GTSNPN, CDR2 SVGIG (reference sequence). With V trimmed by 1 base and J by 1 base, 0 bases remained unmatched. CDR3 DNA sequence: TGTGCCTGGAGTGGACTAGCGGGCACAGATACGCAGTATTTT. Translated, it gives CAWSGLAGTDTQYF.

The V call is TRBV29-1, the J call TRBJ2-5; TRBD1 matches at 8 bases. The V gene end was trimmed by 4 bases and the J gene end by 10 bases; junction bases not matched to a gene: 14. The CDR3 consists of 14 residues. Germline CDR1 SQVTM, CDR2 ANQGSEA. CDR3 sequence: CSVVGTGDPVSQYF. The CDR3 DNA reads as TGCAGCGTTGTGGGGACAGGAGACCCGGTGAGCCAGTACTTC.

V is TRBV18 and J is TRBJ2-5, with TRBD1 matching over 7 bases. The CDR3 runs 15 residues. Germline lookup yields CDR1 KGHSH and CDR2 LQKENI. V trimming: 2 bases; J trimming: 4 bases; junction bases outside the gene matches: 7. The CDR3 spells CASSPFTGVPETQYF. CDR3 in DNA: TGTGCCAGCTCACCATTTACAGGGGTCCCAGAGACCCAGTACTTC.

This clone has more than one count but fewer than ten. V gene TRBV11-2 combines with J gene TRBJ2-5; 7 bases align to TRBD2. The CDR3 has 14 residues. J lost 3 bases, V lost 4 bases, and 5 bases had no gene match. Germline V lookup: CDR1 SGHAT, CDR2 FQNNGV. CDR3 nucleotide sequence: TGTGCCAGCAGCTCCGTAAGCGGGAAAGAGACCCAGTACTTC. Its protein is CASSSVSGKETQYF.

The CDR3 spells CAWSLAAWYNEQFF. The CDR3 DNA reads as TGTGCCTGGAGTCTAGCGGCCTGGTACAATGAGCAGTTCTTC. The genes are TRBV30 and TRBJ2-1, with 7 bases that match TRBD2. With 2 bases clipped from V and 4 bases from J, the junction kept 5 bases outside the gene matches. The CDR3 is 14 residues long. Per germline, CDR1 GTSNPN and CDR2 SVGIG (reference sequence).

CDR3 residues: CASSGRGKRHEQYF. The CDR3 DNA sequence: TGTGCCAGCAGCGGCCGGGGCAAGCGCCACGAGCAGTACTTC. The chain joins TRBV7-2 to TRBJ2-7; D may correspond to TRBD1 or TRBD2 (5 bases each). The V gene's germline CDR1 is SGHTA and CDR2 FQGNSA. This CDR3 is built from 14 residues. V was pared by 5 bases and J by 5 bases, with 16 bases between.